One sample yielded the 22 T cell receptor beta chains listed below, sequenced in a study of blood T cell repertoires in COVID-19. Assay: immunoSEQ multiplex PCR; the TCRdb copy retains only in-frame clones and omits some. Of about 340,000 clones listed, 80% to 90% are singletons. Specimen: PBMCs or T cells enriched from blood (not recorded which). Every receptor here comes from a woman in her thirties or forties with acute COVID-19.

This sequence joins TRBV27 and TRBJ2-7; perhaps TRBD1 as D (6 bases). From germline, CDR1 is MNHEY and CDR2 SMNVEV (reference sequence). The V end lost 2 bases, the J end lost 4 bases, and 9 bases lay between the germline ends. This CDR3 comprises 13 residues. The CDR3 DNA sequence: TGTGCCAGCAGTTTAGACAGGCAGTACGAGCAGTACTTC. This encodes CASSLDRQYEQYF.

The chain is built from TRBV15 and TRBJ1-2; TRBD1 aligns across 8 bases. CDR3 length: 14 amino acids. The germline CDR1 and CDR2 sequences are LNHNV and YYDKDF (reference sequence). After removal of 1 base from V and 4 bases from J, the junction contained 2 bases not matched to a gene. The CDR3 coding sequence is TGTGCCACCAGCAGAGCAACAGGGGGCTATGGCTACACCTTC. Amino acid sequence: CATSRATGGYGYTF.

The V call is TRBV10-3, the J call TRBJ2-7; 8 nucleotides match TRBD2. The length of the CDR3 is 17 residues. The germline gives CDR1 ENHRY, CDR2 SYGVKD. The ends lost 5 bases at V and 2 bases at J; junction bases unmatched: 14. CDR3 DNA sequence: TGTGCCATCAGTAAAGAGGGGAATAGCGGGGCCGCCTACGAGCAGTACTTC. This encodes CAISKEGNSGAAYEQYF.

Details on this clone: This specimen includes other DNA sequences encoding the same CDR3. V gene TRBV2 combines with J gene TRBJ2-7; 8 nucleotides align to TRBD2. This CDR3 contains 14 residues. Unmatched junction bases numbered 7, after V lost 5 bases and J lost 4 bases. The germline gives CDR1 SNHLY, CDR2 FYNNEI. The DNA of the CDR3 is TGTGCCAGCAGTCCTCCGGGACTAGGATACGAGCAGTACTTC. Amino acid sequence: CASSPPGLGYEQYF.

The chain is built from TRBV7-2 and TRBJ2-7, with D tentatively TRBD1 (5 bases). Germline V gene sequence: CDR1 SGHTA, CDR2 FQGNSA. The CDR3 covers 15 residues. V was pared by 0 bases and J by 2 bases, with 11 bases between. The CDR3 spells CASSLARQSTYEQYF. The DNA for the CDR3 is TGTGCCAGCAGCTTAGCGCGACAGTCTACCTACGAGCAGTACTTC.

The chain carries TRBV6-2 or TRBV6-3 and TRBJ2-3, with D tentatively TRBD2 (5 bases). There are 18 residues in the CDR3. Trimming removed 0 bases at V and 3 bases at J, with 19 bases between. Germline V gene data show CDR1 as MNHEY and CDR2 as SVGEGT. For the CDR3, the DNA is TGTGCCAGCAGTTACTCGATAAGAGAGGGTATCAGAACAGATACGCAGTATTTT. Encoded protein: CASSYSIREGIRTDTQYF.

The rearrangement joins TRBV6-2 or TRBV6-3 to TRBJ2-3; 13 nucleotides line up with TRBD2. Per the germline V gene, CDR1 is MNHEY and CDR2 is SVGEGT. The length of the CDR3 is 18 residues. Trimming at V came to 5 bases and at J to 0 bases, leaving 8 bases not matched to a gene. In nucleotides, the CDR3 is TGTGCCAGCAGTCCACTGAGACTAGCGGGGGGTAGCACAGATACGCAGTATTTT. This sequence encodes CASSPLRLAGGSTDTQYF.

This sequence joins TRBV4-1 and TRBJ2-3; D is possibly TRBD1 (6 bases). From germline, CDR1 is MGHRA and CDR2 YSYEKL. Trimming removed 5 bases at V and 3 bases at J, with 15 bases between. The CDR3 consists of 15 residues. The DNA for the CDR3 is TGCGCCAGCAGCAATGCCGGAACAGGGACAGATACGCAGTATTTT. Amino acids: CASSNAGTGTDTQYF.

The chain combines TRBV28 with TRBJ1-1, with a tentative D call TRBD1 (5 bases). Per the germline V gene, CDR1 is MDHEN and CDR2 is SYDVKM. Deletions cut 3 bases from V and 4 bases from J, with 15 bases between. The CDR3 loop spans 15 amino acids. The CDR3 is CASSLGGSVGTEAFF. For the CDR3, the DNA is TGTGCCAGCAGTTTGGGGGGTTCGGTCGGCACTGAAGCTTTCTTT.

This clone was seen just once. J is TRBJ1-2 and V is TRBV19; D possibly corresponds to TRBD1 (5 bases). Per the germline V gene, CDR1 is LNHDA and CDR2 is SQIVND (reference sequence). The ends were cut back, 7 bases at V and 8 bases at J, with 14 bases in the middle. This CDR3 comprises 12 residues. The CDR3 region has the DNA TGTGCCAGTACCGAAGACAGAGACGGCTACACCTTC. Translating gives CASTEDRDGYTF.

This chain uses TRBV3-1 (or the pseudogene TRBV3-2) with TRBJ2-1, with TRBD2 identical over 10 bases. Germline loops: CDR1 LGHDT, CDR2 YNNKEL (reference sequence). V lost 6 bases, J lost 5 bases, and 7 bases stayed unmatched. The length of the CDR3 is 15 residues. The DNA for the CDR3 is TGTGCCAGCAGGAAAAGCGGGGGGGCCGACAATGAGCAGTTCTTC. Protein sequence: CASRKSGGADNEQFF.

The CDR3 sequence: CASSSMTSRAGELFF. The CDR3 coding sequence is TGTGCCAGCAGCTCCATGACTAGCCGGGCCGGGGAGCTGTTTTTT. The rearrangement links TRBV5-6 to TRBJ2-2; 7 bases match TRBD2. The CDR3 has 15 amino acids. Looked up from germline, CDR1 is SGHDT and CDR2 is YYEEEE. The J segment lost 6 bases and the V segment lost 3 bases, leaving 8 bases of the junction unmatched.

The genes are TRBV4-2 and TRBJ2-5; no clear D gene. This CDR3 is built from 12 residues. CDR1 is LGHNA, CDR2 YNFKEQ, per germline. The V gene lost 0 bases and the J gene lost 7 bases, with 6 bases spanning the gap. The DNA for the CDR3 is TGTGCCAGCAGCCAAGATCTAAGGACCCAGTACTTC. Translated: CASSQDLRTQYF.

The chain links TRBV5-1 to TRBJ1-4; maybe TRBD1 (5 bases). The V gene lost 1 base and the J gene lost 4 bases, with 20 bases spanning the gap. Germline V lookup: CDR1 SGHRS, CDR2 YFSETQ. This CDR3 spans 18 amino acids. The CDR3 DNA sequence: TGCGCCAGCAGCTTGATCGGTGCAGGGCCGAGGAATAATGAAAAACTGTTTTTT. Translated, it gives CASSLIGAGPRNNEKLFF.

Only one count was recorded for this clone. CDR3: CASSVDGQINQPQHF. CDR3 nucleotides: TGTGCCAGCAGCGTAGATGGGCAAATTAATCAGCCCCAGCATTTT. V and J are TRBV9 and TRBJ1-5; D is undetermined. This CDR3 spans 15 amino acids. CDR1 and CDR2 (germline): SGDLS, YYNGEE. V dropped 0 bases and J dropped 4 bases, with 11 bases sitting between them.

This rearrangement joins TRBV28 to TRBJ1-1; a weak D match, TRBD1 (5 bases). The length of the CDR3 is 15 residues. Germline CDR1 and CDR2: MDHEN and SYDVKM. V was trimmed by 0 bases and J by 1 base, leaving 9 bases between them. The DNA of the CDR3 is TGTGCCAGCAGTTTATGGGGGCACCAGAACACTGAAGCTTTCTTT. This sequence encodes CASSLWGHQNTEAFF.

CDR3 sequence (DNA): TGTGCCAGCAGGGGGTTGACAGGTGCAGATACGCAGTATTTT. Translating gives CASRGLTGADTQYF. The V gene is TRBV2, the J gene TRBJ2-3; the D gene is possibly TRBD1 (6 bases). Trimming took 6 bases from V and 4 from J, leaving 14 bases between them. Germline CDR1 is SNHLY and CDR2 is FYNNEI. CDR3 size: 14 residues.

This chain joins TRBV5-1 and TRBJ1-6, with 10 bases that match TRBD1. The CDR3 has 14 residues. V shed 7 bases and J 7 bases; nucleotides not matched to a gene: 5. CDR1 is SGHRS, CDR2 YFSETQ, per germline. CDR3 in DNA: TGCGCCAGCTCGCGGACAGGGGGAAATTCACCCCTCCACTTT. Translated, it gives CASSRTGGNSPLHF.

The V gene is TRBV18, the J gene TRBJ2-7, with 8 bases matching TRBD1. CDR1 is KGHSH and CDR2 is LQKENI in the germline V gene. This CDR3 region has 13 residues. The J segment lost 3 bases and the V segment lost 6 bases, leaving 4 bases of the junction unmatched. Here the CDR3 reads CASSSDRGYEQYF. DNA for the CDR3: TGTGCCAGCTCTTCCGACAGGGGCTACGAGCAGTACTTC.

This chain links TRBV2 with TRBJ2-2, with a weak D call TRBD1 (6 bases). CDR1 is SNHLY, CDR2 FYNNEI, per germline. The CDR3 is 14 residues long. Between the trimmed V and J ends, which lost 6 bases and 2 bases, there was a span of 10 bases. The CDR3 DNA is TGTGCCAGCAGCGTCAGGGGCAACACCGGGGAGCTGTTTTTT. Its protein product is CASSVRGNTGELFF.

This clone was detected only a few times. The chain couples TRBV6-5 to TRBJ2-5; no reliable D call. Per the germline V gene, CDR1 is MNHEY and CDR2 is SVGAGI. V lost 3 bases to trimming and J lost 5 bases, with 4 bases between them. This CDR3 region has 11 residues. The CDR3, as DNA: TGTGCCAGCAGTTATCTGGAGACCCAGTACTTC. As protein: CASSYLETQYF.

This clone was seen just once. This rearrangement joins TRBV2 to TRBJ2-7; 11 positions match TRBD2. This CDR3 has 13 amino acids. CDR1 is SNHLY, CDR2 FYNNEI, per germline. Trimming cost V 8 bases and J 4 bases; bases outside gene matches: 4. The DNA of the CDR3 is TGTGCCAGCGGACGACTAGCGGGGTACGAGCAGTACTTC. Protein: CASGRLAGYEQYF.